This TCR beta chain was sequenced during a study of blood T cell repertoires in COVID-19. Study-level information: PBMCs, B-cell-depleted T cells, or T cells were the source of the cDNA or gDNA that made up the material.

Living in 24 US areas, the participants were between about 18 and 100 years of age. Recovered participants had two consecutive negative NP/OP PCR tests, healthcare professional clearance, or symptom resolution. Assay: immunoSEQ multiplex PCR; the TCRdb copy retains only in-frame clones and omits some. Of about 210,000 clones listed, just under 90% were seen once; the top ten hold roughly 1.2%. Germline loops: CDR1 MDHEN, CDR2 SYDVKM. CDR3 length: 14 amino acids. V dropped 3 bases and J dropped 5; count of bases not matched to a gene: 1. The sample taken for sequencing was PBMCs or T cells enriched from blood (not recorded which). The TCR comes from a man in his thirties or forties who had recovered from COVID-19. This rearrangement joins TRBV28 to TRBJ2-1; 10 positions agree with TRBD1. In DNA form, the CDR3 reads TGTGCCAGCAGTTTCGGGACAGGGGACAATGAGCAGTTCTTC. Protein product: CASSFGTGDNEQFF.